The source of this TCR beta chain is a study of T cells in Graves' hyperthyroidism and ophthalmopathy. Patients having uncontrolled infection, another autoimmune disease, pregnancy or lactation were not included. Orbital computed tomography and thyroid ultrasound, together with serum TRAb and thyroxine and clinical symptoms, were used for diagnoses. Progressors' blood was drawn at hyperthyroidism diagnosis, before ophthalmopathy symptoms. Amplification targeted TCR beta CDR3 regions from RNA transcripts. RT-PCR in the first round (using the HTBI primer set) targeted the TCR CDR3. TCRdb re-called the multiplex PCR reads through MiXCR, storing one row per CDR3 protein. The table lists almost 600,000 distinct CDR3 sequences, around 14% of them singletons. Broader study findings: Peripheral blood also featured most of the thyroid clonotypes expanded above 0.001.

The CDR3 spans 14 residues. Germline assignment: CDR1 LNHDA and CDR2 SQIVND (reference sequence). The V end was cut by 4 bases, the J end by 3 bases, with 12 bases between. As to this clonotype: The antigen remains undetermined.

The source is a woman in her twenties or thirties with Graves' hyperthyroidism that later progressed to Graves' ophthalmopathy. The specimen was blood. The V call is TRBV19, the J call TRBJ1-2; D possibly corresponds to TRBD1 (5 bases). The CDR3 sequence: CASSSAGGDYGYTF. CDR3 bases: TGTGCCAGTAGTAGTGCTGGAGGGGACTATGGCTACACCTTC. The full variable domain, completed using reference TRBV19 and TRBJ1-2, is DGGITQSPKYLFRKEGQNVTLSCEQNLNHDAMYWYRQDPGQGLRLIYYSQIVNDFQKGDIAEGYSVSREKKESFPLTVTSAQKNPTAFYLCASSSAGGDYGYTFGSGTRLTVV.